Listed here are 9 T cell receptor beta chains from one sample, sequenced in a study of blood T cell repertoires in COVID-19. This table comes from immunoSEQ multiplex PCR, and its TCRdb copy is limited to in-frame clones, with some not included. In the table there are roughly 60,000 clones, 70% to 90% of which are singletons. The sequencing sample was made of peripheral blood. The receptors were sampled from a man aged 40-55 years with acute or convalescent COVID-19.

The J gene is TRBJ1-4, the V gene TRBV5-5, with D tentatively TRBD1 (5 bases). V lost 6 bases and J 8 bases, leaving 20 bases between the germline ends. The CDR3 has 15 residues. Germline CDR1 is SGHKS and CDR2 is YYEKEE (reference sequence). The CDR3 loop is CASTRRWGTAEKLFF. The DNA for the CDR3 is TGTGCCAGCACCCGGAGGTGGGGGACTGCCGAAAAACTGTTTTTT.

The V gene is TRBV10-3, the J gene TRBJ2-2; 9 bases agree with TRBD2. From germline, CDR1 is ENHRY and CDR2 SYGVKD. CDR3 size: 15 residues. Losses at the gene ends were 6 bases for V and 4 bases for J; bases not matched to a gene: 6. The CDR3 DNA sequence: TGTGCCATCAGGGTCAGCGGGGGGAGCACCGGGGAGCTGTTTTTT. It yields the protein CAIRVSGGSTGELFF.

This clone was seen once. The gene calls are TRBV18 and TRBJ1-2, with 8 bases fitting TRBD1. The CDR3 sequence is 14 residues long. The germline gives CDR1 KGHSH, CDR2 LQKENI. V shed 3 bases and J 4 bases; nucleotides not matched to a gene: 4. CDR3 region: CASSPGTGSYGYTF. For the CDR3, the DNA is TGTGCCAGCTCACCTGGGACAGGATCCTATGGCTACACCTTC.

The J gene is TRBJ1-1, the V gene TRBV5-6; no clear D gene. Germline V gene data show CDR1 as SGHDT and CDR2 as YYEEEE. Trimming removed 1 base at V and 9 bases at J, with 10 bases between. The CDR3 contains 12 residues. The CDR3 nucleotides are TGTGCCAGCAGCTTGCCGGGAGGAAAAGCTTTCTTT. Residues: CASSLPGGKAFF. Based on the CDR3 plus reference TRBV5-6 and TRBJ1-1, the full variable domain is DAGVTQSPTHLIKTRGQQVTLRCSPKSGHDTVSWYQQALGQGPQFIFQYYEEEERQRGNFPDRFSGHQFPNYSSELNVNALLLGDSALYLCASSLPGGKAFFGQGTRLTVV.

In this sample, this clone turned up a few times. V is TRBV2 and J is TRBJ2-3, with D hard to call. Germline lookup yields CDR1 SNHLY and CDR2 FYNNEI. The CDR3 consists of 13 residues. V lost 4 bases and J 0 bases, leaving 5 bases between the germline ends. DNA of the CDR3: TGTGCCAGCAGTGTGGAGAGCACAGATACGCAGTATTTT. Its translation: CASSVESTDTQYF.

In DNA, the CDR3 is TGTGCTAGTGGTCAATCGGTTGGAGTCGCTGAAGCTTTCTTT. Translated: CASGQSVGVAEAFF. The chain carries TRBV12-5 and TRBJ1-1; no definite D call. The CDR3 runs to 14 residues. With 5 bases removed from V and 6 bases from J, the gap between germline ends came to 16 bases. In germline, CDR1 is LGHNT, CDR2 FRNRAP.

This clone came up once. The V and J genes are TRBV12-3 or TRBV12-4 and TRBJ2-7, with D perhaps matching TRBD1 (7 bases). Deletions cut 3 bases from V and 7 bases from J, with 13 bases between. The length of the CDR3 is 13 residues. For the CDR3, the DNA is TGTGCCAGCAGTTTCAAGGGGGCGGGGGAGCAGTACTTC. Encoded protein: CASSFKGAGEQYF.

The chain combines TRBV7-3 with TRBJ2-1; possible D gene TRBD2, 5 bases. The CDR3 loop spans 17 amino acids. V was trimmed by 5 bases and J by 13 bases, leaving 30 bases between them. From germline, CDR1 is SGHTA and CDR2 FQGTGA. The CDR3: CASSPLPSIEGTLQQFF. As DNA, the CDR3 is TGTGCCAGCAGCCCCCTTCCCTCCATTGAGGGTACGCTACAACAGTTCTTC.

This chain uses TRBV5-1 with TRBJ1-1; D is possibly TRBD1 (5 bases). CDR1 SGHRS and CDR2 YFSETQ come from the germline V gene. Trimming cost V 1 base and J 5 bases, with 18 bases left between them. The length of the CDR3 is 16 residues. In DNA, the CDR3 is TGCGCCAGCAGCTTGATGCAGGGCTACGGTGAGACTGAAGCTTTCTTT. This encodes CASSLMQGYGETEAFF.